The present T cell receptor (beta chain) was sequenced within a study of blood T cell repertoires in COVID-19. Original processing notes: Using reference gene primer amplification, nucleated cell counts were estimated. Sequencing used immunoSEQ multiplex PCR; TCRdb keeps in-frame clones, though not all of them. The V and J calls and clone size are taken from that table; D and trimming were inferred from the DNA. This table has about 76,000 clones, nearly 80% appearing once. The CDR3 is 15 amino acids. Germline CDR1 reads KGHSH; CDR2 reads LQKENI. Trimming at V came to 3 bases and at J to 9 bases, leaving 12 bases not matched to a gene.

This chain connects TRBV18 to TRBJ2-5; 8 bases match TRBD2. The sample was peripheral blood. The TCR was taken from a human donor in a cohort sampled during active COVID-19. The CDR3 bases are TGTGCCAGCTCACCCCTAGCGGGCCCTGGGGCGCCCCAGTACTTC. Protein sequence: CASSPLAGPGAPQYF.